Shown below are 15 T cell receptor beta chains from a single sample sequenced in a study of T cell clonality in common variable immunodeficiency. General observations from the study: Common variable immunodeficiency TCR beta sequences reportedly had fewer deletions and N-nucleotide insertions.

Using immunoSEQ multiplex PCR, the repertoire was profiled, and TCRdb retains in-frame clones only, with some absent. The repertoire consists of under 20,000 clones, none detected only once. These receptors lack a known antigen. Input material: peripheral blood mononuclear cells. The source of these receptors is a human donor with common variable immunodeficiency.

With regard to this clone: The read terminates 3 residues ahead of where the CDR3 ends, so the germline J gene completes it. The chain joins TRBV7-2 to TRBJ2-1, with D maybe TRBD1 (5 bases). Germline V gives CDR1 SGHTA, CDR2 FQGNSA. This CDR3 is built from 15 residues. Deletions cut 2 bases from V and 2 bases from J, with 10 bases between. The CDR3 DNA, read in part, is TGTGCCAGCAGCTTAAGCAGGGCCACCTACAATGAG. Translated, it gives CASSLSRATYNE. The whole CDR3 region reads CASSLSRATYNEQFF.

This clone was found a few times. The read ends 3 residues shy of where the CDR3 ends; the end is completed using the germline J gene. This chain connects TRBV18 to TRBJ2-1, with TRBD2 matching 8 bases. Germline assignment: CDR1 KGHSH and CDR2 LQKENI. Trimming removed 6 bases from V and 2 bases from J; junction bases left unmatched: 9. CDR3 length: 16 amino acids. CDR3 residues: CASSRGTSGTYNEQFF. The DNA read from the CDR3 is TGTGCCAGCTCCCGGGGTACTAGCGGAACCTACAATGAG.

Notes on this clone: With the read ending 3 residues before the CDR3 end, the germline J gene is used to fill in that end. V usage is TRBV6-1 and J usage is TRBJ2-7, with a possible D match to TRBD1 (5 bases). From germline, CDR1 is MNHNS and CDR2 SASEGT. The CDR3 is made up of 14 amino acids. Trimming shortened V by 1 base and J by 1 base, and 8 bases separated the two germline ends. The CDR3 reads CASSEGPGSYEQYF. The CDR3 bases that were read are TGTGCCAGCAGTGAAGGTCCAGGGTCCTACGAG.

Only a few counts were recorded for this clone. Sequencing ends 3 residues short of the CDR3 end; the germline J gene provides the rest. The chain employs TRBV20-1 and TRBJ2-7; 16 positions match TRBD2. J lost 2 bases, V lost 5 bases, and 3 bases had no gene match. Germline CDR1 is DFQATT and CDR2 is SNEGSKA (reference sequence). CDR3 size: 15 residues. The CDR3: CSAAGLAGGTYEQYF. Incomplete CDR3 DNA: TGCAGTGCTGCGGGACTAGCGGGGGGGACCTACGAG.

Only a few counts were recorded for this clone. The read terminates 3 residues before the CDR3 end, so the remaining end is supplied by the germline J gene. The chain carries TRBV11-3 and TRBJ2-5; 7 positions match TRBD1. Germline CDR1 is SGHNT and CDR2 is YENEEA. V trimming: 5 bases; J trimming: 1 base; junction bases outside the gene matches: 7. This CDR3 is 15 amino acids long. CDR3 sequence reads: CASSHSRTGQETQYF. The sequenced CDR3 bases are TGTGCCAGCAGCCACTCAAGGACAGGCCAAGAGACC.

This clone has only a few counts. The CDR3 end is not reached by the read, which stops 3 residues before it; the germline J gene fills it in. This chain connects TRBV2 to TRBJ2-5, with 12 bases that match TRBD2. CDR3 length: 16 residues. The ends lost 3 bases at V and 4 bases at J; junction bases unmatched: 6. Per germline, CDR1 SNHLY and CDR2 FYNNEI. CDR3 residues: CASSDIATSGRETQYF. CDR3 DNA, as far as it was read: TGTGCCAGCAGTGACATTGCGACTAGCGGGAGAGAGACC.

As concerns this clone: The read falls 3 residues short of the CDR3 end, and the missing part is taken from the germline J gene. The V and J genes are TRBV6-2 or TRBV6-3 and TRBJ1-1, with a possible D match to TRBD1 (6 bases). V was clipped by 6 bases and J by 1 base, with 9 bases between them. The CDR3 is 13 amino acids. The germline V gene has CDR1 MNHEY and CDR2 SVGEGT. The CDR3 protein is CASRRTANTEAFF. The covered CDR3 bases are TGTGCCAGCAGAAGGACAGCGAACACTGAA.

This clone was picked up a small number of times. From the germline J gene comes the end of the CDR3, since the read stops 3 residues before it. V is TRBV19 and J is TRBJ2-3, with TRBD2 as a possible D gene (7 bases). This CDR3 has 14 residues. Looked up from germline, CDR1 is LNHDA and CDR2 is SQIVND (reference sequence). Trimming cost V 8 bases and J 2 bases, with 14 bases left between them. The CDR3 bases that were read are TGTGCCAGTCAGGGGAGGGCCCCCACAGATACG. This encodes CASQGRAPTDT. The full CDR3 reads CASQGRAPTDTQYF.

This clone was counted ten times or more. The read ends 3 residues early relative to the CDR3; the germline J gene fills the gap. The chain joins TRBV7-3 to TRBJ2-1, with D possibly TRBD2 on 6 matching bases. The V end lost 5 bases, the J end lost 5 bases, and 16 bases lay between the germline ends. This CDR3 is built from 15 residues. Germline V gives CDR1 SGHTA, CDR2 FQGTGA. The CDR3: CASSRGYQMDNEQFF. The covered CDR3 bases are TGTGCCAGCAGCCGGGGGTACCAAATGGACAATGAG.

This clone was found many times. Coverage ceases 3 residues before the CDR3 finishes, and the germline J gene fills in the end. The chain combines TRBV7-9 with TRBJ1-5; D may be TRBD1 (6 bases). V was clipped by 5 bases and J by 0 bases, with 11 bases between them. The CDR3 spans 15 residues. In germline, CDR1 is SEHNR, CDR2 FQNEAQ (reference sequence). The sequenced part of the CDR3 DNA is TGTGCCAGCAGCGCCGGGGACAATAGCAATCAGCCC. Translated: CASSAGDNSNQP. The CDR3 in full is CASSAGDNSNQPQHF.

Of note for this clone: The read ends 3 residues shy of where the CDR3 ends; the end is completed using the germline J gene. The gene calls are TRBV18 and TRBJ1-6; 7 bases agree with TRBD1. With V trimmed by 3 bases and J by 7 bases, 9 bases remained unmatched. Germline V lookup: CDR1 KGHSH, CDR2 LQKENI. CDR3 length: 16 residues. CDR3 DNA (partial): TGTGCCAGCTCACCGAACCGGGACAGAATAAATTCACCC. Translation gives CASSPNRDRINSP. The CDR3 in its entirety is CASSPNRDRINSPLHF. Full variable domain (outside the CDR3, taken from reference TRBV18 and TRBJ1-6): NAGVMQNPRHLVRRRGQEARLRCSPMKGHSHVYWYRQLPEEGLKFMVYLQKENIIDESGMPKERFSAEFPKEGPSILRIQQVVRGDSAAYFCASSPNRDRINSPLHFGNGTRLTVT.

A note on this clone: Read sequence stops 3 residues before the CDR3 end, and the germline J gene provides the missing end. The V call is TRBV7-2, the J call TRBJ1-2; maybe TRBD1 (6 bases). Per the germline V gene, CDR1 is SGHTA and CDR2 is FQGNSA. The CDR3 has 15 amino acids. V dropped 5 bases and J dropped 6 bases, with 19 bases sitting between them. The CDR3: CASSPTPTGPDGYTF. The CDR3 bases that were read are TGTGCCAGCAGCCCAACCCCGACAGGCCCAGATGGC.

This clone is deemed medium-sized (0.01 to 0.1%). Read sequence stops 3 residues before the CDR3 end, and the germline J gene provides the missing end. The rearrangement joins TRBV7-6 to TRBJ2-1; TRBD2 aligns across 7 bases. Germline V lookup: CDR1 SGHVS, CDR2 FNYEAQ. The CDR3 extends over 16 amino acids. V lost 5 bases to trimming and J lost 2 bases; unmatched junction nucleotides: 9. The DNA read from the CDR3 is TGTGCCAGCAGCCGGTCGGCGGGAGCGACCTACAATGAG. This gives the protein CASSRSAGATYNE. The full CDR3 reads CASSRSAGATYNEQFF.

This clone has more than one count but fewer than ten. Read data end 3 residues before the CDR3 end; the end is taken from the germline J gene. The chain uses TRBV30 and TRBJ2-4, with 8 bases aligning to TRBD1. V gave up 5 bases and J gave up 6 bases; unmatched junction bases: 3. The CDR3 is 12 amino acids. Germline CDR1 GTSNPN, CDR2 SVGIG (reference sequence). The CDR3 loop reads CAWGQGANIQYF. Partial CDR3 DNA: TGTGCCTGGGGGCAGGGGGCAAACATT.

This clone occurred many times. The read halts 3 residues ahead of the CDR3 end, with the missing end drawn from the germline J gene. The V and J genes are TRBV7-3 and TRBJ2-1, with TRBD2 matching over 9 bases. Germline lookup yields CDR1 SGHTA and CDR2 FQGTGA. With V trimmed by 4 bases and J by 2 bases, 3 bases remained unmatched. This CDR3 is built from 15 residues. Incomplete CDR3 DNA: TGTGCCAGCAGCTCAGCGGGAGGCCCCTACAATGAG. Encoded protein: CASSSAGGPYNE. The whole CDR3 protein reads CASSSAGGPYNEQFF.